This entry lists 3 T cell receptor beta chains sequenced from one sample in a study of blood T cell repertoires in COVID-19. Method: immunoSEQ multiplex PCR; TCRdb's copy keeps in-frame clones and lacks some. The data show some 48,000 clones, 70% to 90% seen once. The source material was peripheral blood. These receptors came from a woman of 80 years or more with COVID-19, enrolled during active disease.

The chain joins TRBV5-1 to TRBJ1-2, with TRBD1 matching over 7 bases. Germline CDR1 is SGHRS and CDR2 is YFSETQ. The CDR3 length is 16 residues. V lost 4 bases to trimming and J lost 5 bases; unmatched junction nucleotides: 14. The CDR3: CASSPHPDRLLYGYTF. The DNA for the CDR3 is TGCGCCAGCAGCCCTCACCCGGACAGGCTATTATATGGCTACACCTTC.

The chain carries TRBV28 and TRBJ1-1, with 11 bases that match TRBD1. The trim removed 10 bases at V and 10 bases at J, leaving 5 bases unmatched. Germline lookup yields CDR1 MDHEN and CDR2 SYDVKM. The CDR3 spans 11 residues. The CDR3 coding sequence is TGTGCCACCAAGGACAGGGGGCGAGCTTTCTTT. Translating it yields CATKDRGRAFF.

The chain links TRBV24-1 to TRBJ2-7, with TRBD1 as a possible D gene (6 bases). CDR3 length: 13 residues. V was pared by 6 bases and J by 5 bases, with 13 bases between. Germline values: CDR1 KGHDR, CDR2 SFDVKD. CDR3 amino acids: CATSKQGHDEQYF. CDR3 DNA: TGTGCCACCAGTAAACAGGGTCACGACGAGCAGTACTTC.